What follows describes a single TCR beta chain. This sample was included in a study of T cell responses to AZD1222 COVID-19 vaccine. Sequencing was performed with immunoSEQ multiplex PCR; in TCRdb, only in-frame clones are kept and a portion is missing. Found here are over 150,000 clones, approximately 88% of them singletons; the top ten hold approximately 4.5%. CDR3 size: 13 residues. Germline values: CDR1 SGHKS, CDR2 YYEKEE (reference sequence). V lost 4 bases and J lost 4, with 11 bases in between. The sample consisted of peripheral blood, taken 28 days after the second AZD1222 dose. The rearrangement uses TRBV5-5 and TRBJ1-1; D gene ambiguous. This TCR came from an adult who received the AZD1222 COVID-19 vaccine. The CDR3 region is CASSQTEFTEAFF. In DNA, the CDR3 is TGTGCCAGCAGCCAGACCGAGTTCACTGAAGCTTTCTTT. The full variable domain, its missing parts supplied by reference TRBV5-5 and TRBJ1-1, is DAGVTQSPTHLIKTRGQQVTLRCSPISGHKSVSWYQQVLGQGPQFIFQYYEKEERGRGNFPDRFSARQFPNYSSELNVNALLLGDSALYLCASSQTEFTEAFFGQGTRLTVV.